Shown below are 21 T cell receptor beta chains from a single sample sequenced in a study of cytomegalovirus exposure and HLA in healthy donors. The PCR was carried out with 60 Vbeta primers and 13 Jbeta primers. Sequencing used immunoSEQ multiplex PCR; TCRdb keeps in-frame clones, though not all of them. The table shows tens of thousands of clones, with more than 60% occurring only once. The sample taken for sequencing was PBMCs. Source of these receptors: a woman in her thirties or forties in good health and CMV-seropositive.

This chain connects TRBV2 to TRBJ2-3; 7 bases fit TRBD2. This CDR3 spans 14 amino acids. J lost 3 bases, V lost 10 bases, and 10 bases had no gene match. Per the germline V gene, CDR1 is SNHLY and CDR2 is FYNNEI. This chain's CDR3 is CATKLATSTDTQYF. Here the CDR3 DNA reads TGTGCCACCAAACTAGCGACGAGTACAGATACGCAGTATTTT. Full variable domain (remainder filled in from reference TRBV2 and TRBJ2-3): EPEVTQTPSHQVTQMGQEVILRCVPISNHLYFYWYRQILGQKVEFLVSFYNNEISEKSEIFDDQFSVERPDGSNFTLKIRSTKLEDSAMYFCATKLATSTDTQYFGPGTRLTVL.

The V gene is TRBV6-5, the J gene TRBJ1-5; D is unresolved. Germline CDR1 is MNHEY and CDR2 is SVGAGI. This CDR3 is 13 amino acids long. V was trimmed by 5 bases and J by 7 bases, leaving 12 bases between them. CDR3 region: CASSRKGGQPQHF. For the CDR3, the DNA is TGTGCCAGCAGTCGAAAAGGAGGACAGCCCCAGCATTTT.

V and J are TRBV7-7 and TRBJ1-2; TRBD1 matches 7 bases. CDR3 length: 14 amino acids. V was pared by 7 bases and J by 2 bases, with 7 bases of the junction left unmatched. CDR1 and CDR2 (germline): SSHAT, FNYEAQ (reference sequence). Here the CDR3 reads CASNPPTGNYGYTF. The CDR3 DNA reads as TGTGCCAGCAACCCTCCGACAGGGAACTATGGCTACACCTTC.

The chain recombines TRBV19 with TRBJ1-1; 7 bases are shared with TRBD1. CDR1 and CDR2 from the germline V gene are LNHDA and SQIVND (reference sequence). The CDR3 extends over 16 amino acids. J lost 1 base, V lost 4 bases, and 9 bases had no gene match. As DNA, the CDR3 is TGTGCCAGTAGTACTCCGCTAGGGGGCACGAACACTGAAGCTTTCTTT. It is translated as CASSTPLGGTNTEAFF.

This clone was detected only a few times. The rearrangement uses TRBV7-6 and TRBJ2-3, with a tentative D call TRBD2 (5 bases). The germline CDR1 and CDR2 sequences are SGHVS and FNYEAQ. The CDR3 is 16 amino acids. V was clipped by 0 bases and J by 2 bases, with 12 bases between them. DNA of the CDR3: TGTGCCAGCAGCTTAGCGAGCGGTGGGGACACAGATACGCAGTATTTT. Translation: CASSLASGGDTDTQYF.

The chain joins TRBV5-8 to TRBJ1-1, with D possibly matching TRBD1 (5 bases). The V end lost 2 bases, the J end lost 0 bases, and 17 bases lay between the germline ends. This CDR3 contains 17 residues. CDR1 and CDR2 from the germline V gene are SGHTS and YDEGEE. DNA for the CDR3: TGTGCCAGCAGCTTTTATGGGTACAAGGGGATGAACACTGAAGCTTTCTTT. It translates to CASSFYGYKGMNTEAFF. Looking up the rest from reference TRBV5-8 and TRBJ1-1 gives the full variable domain: EAGVTQSPTHLIKTRGQQATLRCSPISGHTSVYWYQQALGLGLQFLLWYDEGEERNRGNFPPRFSGRQFPNYSSELNVNALELEDSALYLCASSFYGYKGMNTEAFFGQGTRLTVV.

The chain has TRBV6-1 and TRBJ2-2; D is possibly TRBD2 (6 bases). CDR3 length: 17 residues. V dropped 1 base and J dropped 6 bases, with 18 bases sitting between them. Germline V gives CDR1 MNHNS, CDR2 SASEGT. The CDR3 region has the DNA TGTGCCAGCAGTGAAGGAGCGGGCGGGGTTGTGGCCGGGGAGCTGTTTTTT. Amino acid sequence: CASSEGAGGVVAGELFF.

This clone turned up a few times. In DNA form, the CDR3 reads TGTGCCAGCAGCTTGGCGGGGTTCACAGATACGCAGTATTTT. Translated, it gives CASSLAGFTDTQYF. This sequence joins TRBV11-2 and TRBJ2-3, with D possibly matching TRBD2 (6 bases). This CDR3 contains 14 residues. CDR1 and CDR2 from the germline V gene are SGHAT and FQNNGV. V lost 3 bases, J lost 2 bases, and 9 bases lay in between.

This chain connects TRBV5-1 to TRBJ2-7; D is ambiguous. The germline V and J ends were trimmed by 0 bases and 4 bases, with 11 bases remaining between them. In germline, CDR1 is SGHRS, CDR2 YFSETQ. This CDR3 has 14 amino acids. CDR3: CASSLDPLEYEQYF. The CDR3 DNA reads as TGCGCCAGCAGCTTGGACCCCCTCGAGTACGAGCAGTACTTC.

This clone appeared many times. This chain connects TRBV2 to TRBJ1-1; no firm D call. Trimming removed 4 bases at V and 2 bases at J, with 5 bases between. This CDR3 is 12 amino acids long. Germline loops: CDR1 SNHLY, CDR2 FYNNEI. The chain's CDR3 is CASSVRNTEAFF. CDR3 DNA: TGTGCCAGCAGTGTTAGAAACACTGAAGCTTTCTTT.

The rearrangement links TRBV9 to TRBJ2-1; 11 nucleotides agree with TRBD2. Germline V gene data show CDR1 as SGDLS and CDR2 as YYNGEE. The CDR3 contains 17 residues. V was clipped by 0 bases and J by 10 bases; unmatched bases: 12. CDR3 sequence reads: CASSVATRGTSGGEQFF. The CDR3 DNA is TGTGCCAGCAGCGTAGCTACCAGGGGGACTAGCGGTGGGGAGCAGTTCTTC.

The J gene is TRBJ1-1, the V gene TRBV19, with D possibly TRBD1 on 6 matching bases. Germline V gene sequence: CDR1 LNHDA, CDR2 SQIVND (reference sequence). The length of the CDR3 is 12 residues. Trimming removed 2 bases from V and 8 bases from J, with 9 bases in between. The CDR3 DNA is TGTGCCAGTAGTATACAGGGGCGAGAAGCTTTCTTT. As protein: CASSIQGREAFF.

This clone was found a few times. The CDR3 here is CAWSYTGPGGANVLTF. The CDR3 nucleotides read TGTGCCTGGAGTTATACAGGGCCGGGTGGGGCCAACGTCCTGACTTTC. The chain is built from TRBV30 and TRBJ2-6, with D possibly matching TRBD1 (6 bases). Trimming took 2 bases from V and 3 from J, leaving 14 bases between them. Germline V gene sequence: CDR1 GTSNPN, CDR2 SVGIG (reference sequence). This CDR3 comprises 16 residues.

This chain uses TRBV7-6 with TRBJ2-6; possible D gene TRBD2, 6 bases. Trimming took off 5 bases at V and 0 bases at J, with 17 bases between the two ends. The V gene's germline CDR1 is SGHVS and CDR2 FNYEAQ. The CDR3 loop spans 18 amino acids. The CDR3 DNA sequence: TGTGCCAGCAGCCCCACGGGAGCCCCCAGCTCTGGGGCCAACGTCCTGACTTTC. As protein: CASSPTGAPSSGANVLTF.

The J gene is TRBJ1-2, the V gene TRBV5-1, with TRBD1 matching 10 bases. The V segment lost 0 bases and the J segment 6 bases; nucleotides outside the gene matches: 5. In germline, CDR1 is SGHRS, CDR2 YFSETQ. The CDR3 is 15 amino acids. This CDR3 reads CASSLDGTGVNGYTF. In nucleotides, the CDR3 is TGCGCCAGCAGCTTGGATGGGACAGGGGTTAATGGCTACACCTTC. The entire variable domain, with the rest obtained from reference TRBV5-1 and TRBJ1-2, is as follows: KAGVTQTPRYLIKTRGQQVTLSCSPISGHRSVSWYQQTPGQGLQFLFEYFSETQRNKGNFPGRFSGRQFSNSRSEMNVSTLELGDSALYLCASSLDGTGVNGYTFGSGTRLTVV.

The rearrangement uses TRBV14 and TRBJ2-7, with a tentative D call TRBD1 (6 bases). The CDR3 loop spans 13 amino acids. V lost 2 bases, J lost 6 bases, and 11 bases lay in between. From germline, CDR1 is SGHDN and CDR2 FVKESK. The CDR3 region has the DNA TGTGCCAGCAGCCAATACAGGGTGGTCGAGCAGTACTTC. The encoded protein is CASSQYRVVEQYF.

The chain has TRBV5-1 and TRBJ2-5; D remains ambiguous. The assigned J gene may be wrong: the sequence end matches TRBJ2-7 better. The CDR3 runs to 14 residues. Per the germline V gene, CDR1 is SGHRS and CDR2 is YFSETQ. In DNA form, the CDR3 reads TGCGCCAGCAGCTTGGGAGCGATTATCGACGAGCAGTACTTC. This translates into CASSLGAIIDEQYF.

The V call is TRBV11-2, the J call TRBJ2-3, with 8 bases matching TRBD1. Germline trimming cut 2 bases from V and 5 bases from J; bases unmatched to any gene: 9. The V gene's germline CDR1 is SGHAT and CDR2 FQNNGV. This CDR3 comprises 16 residues. In nucleotides, the CDR3 is TGTGCCAGCAGCTTATTCGGGACAGGCCGTCGAGATACGCAGTATTTT. This codes for CASSLFGTGRRDTQYF.

The chain links TRBV30 to TRBJ1-2, with D possibly being TRBD1 (5 bases). This CDR3 is 14 amino acids long. Germline CDR1 is GTSNPN and CDR2 is SVGIG (reference sequence). V was shortened by 2 bases and J by 7 bases, with 17 bases between the two germline ends. In DNA form, the CDR3 reads TGTGCCTGGAGTTTAAACAGGTGGGGATCTGGCTACACCTTC. Residues: CAWSLNRWGSGYTF.

The gene calls are TRBV9 and TRBJ1-3, with TRBD1 identical over 7 bases. CDR1 and CDR2 (germline): SGDLS, YYNGEE. Trimming took 0 bases from V and 2 from J; bases not matched to a gene: 2. The CDR3 extends over 15 amino acids. The CDR3 here is CASSVEGAPGNTIYF. The CDR3 region has the DNA TGTGCCAGCAGCGTAGAGGGGGCACCTGGAAACACCATATATTTT.

This chain links TRBV5-1 with TRBJ2-7; D may be TRBD1 (6 bases). The CDR3 is made up of 15 amino acids. Between the trimmed V and J ends, which lost 0 bases and 3 bases, there was a span of 13 bases. Germline V gene lookup returns CDR1 SGHRS and CDR2 YFSETQ. CDR3 sequence: CASSLAMTGDYEQYF. Written as DNA, the CDR3 is TGCGCCAGCAGCTTGGCCATGACAGGAGACTACGAGCAGTACTTC. Supplemented by reference TRBV5-1 and TRBJ2-7, the full variable domain reads KAGVTQTPRYLIKTRGQQVTLSCSPISGHRSVSWYQQTPGQGLQFLFEYFSETQRNKGNFPGRFSGRQFSNSRSEMNVSTLELGDSALYLCASSLAMTGDYEQYFGPGTRLTVT.